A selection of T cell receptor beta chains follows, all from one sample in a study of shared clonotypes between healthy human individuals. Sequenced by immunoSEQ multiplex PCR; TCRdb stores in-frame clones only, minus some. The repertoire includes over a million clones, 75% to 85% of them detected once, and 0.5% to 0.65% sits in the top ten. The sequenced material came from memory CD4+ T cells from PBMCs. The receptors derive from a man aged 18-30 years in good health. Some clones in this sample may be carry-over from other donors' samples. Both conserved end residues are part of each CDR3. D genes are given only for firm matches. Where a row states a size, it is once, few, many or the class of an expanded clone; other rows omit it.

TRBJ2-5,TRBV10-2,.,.,CASGRISQETQYF,TGCGCCAGCGGAAGGATCTCCCAAGAGACCCAGTACTTC
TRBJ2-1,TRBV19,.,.,CASSIAGGREQFF,TGTGCCAGTAGTATAGCTGGGGGCCGTGAGCAGTTCTTC
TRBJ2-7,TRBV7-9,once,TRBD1,CASSPRDRTPVQYF,TGTGCCAGCAGCCCTCGGGACAGGACACCCGTGCAGTACTTC
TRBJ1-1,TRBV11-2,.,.,CASSFPEGGTMNTEAFF,TGTGCCAGCAGCTTTCCCGAGGGGGGGACAATGAACACTGAAGCTTTCTTT
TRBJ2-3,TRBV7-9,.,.,CASSLGSSFITDTQYF,TGTGCCAGCAGCTTAGGTTCTAGCTTTATCACAGATACGCAGTATTTT
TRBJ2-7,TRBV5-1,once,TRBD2,CASSLDFSGRAYEQYF,TGCGCCAGCAGCCTTGATTTTAGCGGGAGGGCCTACGAGCAGTACTTC
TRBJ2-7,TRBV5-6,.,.,CASSLGEIGYEQYF,TGTGCCAGCAGCTTGGGAGAAATTGGCTACGAGCAGTACTTC
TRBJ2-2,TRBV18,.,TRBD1,CATSGQGTAGELFF,TGTGCCACCTCGGGACAGGGGACGGCCGGGGAGCTGTTTTTT
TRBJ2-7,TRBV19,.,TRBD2,CASGLAGAYEQYF,TGTGCCAGCGGACTAGCGGGGGCCTACGAGCAGTACTTC
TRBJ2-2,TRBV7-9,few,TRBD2,CASSLGLAATGELFF,TGTGCCAGCAGCTTAGGACTAGCGGCGACCGGGGAGCTGTTTTTT